Each of the 15 T cell receptor beta chains below was sequenced from the same sample in a study of cytomegalovirus exposure and HLA in healthy donors. Both 60 Vbeta primers and 13 Jbeta primers went into the PCR. Method: immunoSEQ multiplex PCR; TCRdb's copy keeps in-frame clones and lacks some. The data hold 40,000 to 60,000 clones, with 72% observed a single time. The sequencing input was PBMCs. Every receptor here comes from a woman aged 45 to 65 in good health and CMV-seronegative.

The chain has TRBV20-1 and TRBJ1-2; D is undetermined. Deletions cut 7 bases from V and 6 bases from J, with 12 bases between. The CDR3 sequence is 11 residues long. Per the germline V gene, CDR1 is DFQATT and CDR2 is SNEGSKA (reference sequence). This CDR3 is CSGPTRDGYTF. The CDR3, as DNA: TGCAGTGGCCCAACGAGGGATGGCTACACCTTC.

The rearrangement links TRBV27 to TRBJ2-1; 14 bases fit TRBD2. Germline V gene lookup returns CDR1 MNHEY and CDR2 SMNVEV (reference sequence). With V trimmed by 5 bases and J by 9 bases, 9 bases remained unmatched. The CDR3 length is 16 residues. The CDR3: CASSTTSGGAVGEQFF. As DNA, the CDR3 is TGTGCCAGCAGTACGACTAGCGGGGGGGCGGTCGGTGAGCAGTTCTTC.

CDR3 bases: TGTGCCAGCAGTCGCCGGGACTCCGCCCAAGAGACCCAGTACTTC. Translating gives CASSRRDSAQETQYF. The J gene is TRBJ2-5, the V gene TRBV6-5; D perhaps matches TRBD2 (6 bases). The CDR3 contains 15 residues. Germline V gene sequence: CDR1 MNHEY, CDR2 SVGAGI. Trimming removed 5 bases from V and 1 base from J, with 14 bases in between.

V is TRBV20-1 and J is TRBJ1-1; no firm D call. Trimming cost V 3 bases and J 11 bases, with 10 bases left between them. The V gene's germline CDR1 is DFQATT and CDR2 SNEGSKA (reference sequence). The CDR3 loop spans 10 amino acids. This CDR3 is CSASLAGAFF. Written as DNA, the CDR3 is TGCAGTGCTAGTTTGGCGGGGGCTTTCTTT.

In this sample, this clone turned up a few times. The gene calls are TRBV7-3 and TRBJ1-1, with D perhaps matching TRBD1 (5 bases). This CDR3 contains 13 residues. With 6 bases removed from V and 1 base from J, the gap between germline ends came to 9 bases. Germline CDR1 is SGHTA and CDR2 is FQGTGA. Here the CDR3 DNA reads TGTGCCAGCAGACTCACAGGGAACACTGAAGCTTTCTTT. It specifies CASRLTGNTEAFF. The full variable domain, in which reference TRBV7-3 and TRBJ1-1 provide the parts outside the CDR3, is GAGVSQTPSNKVTEKGKYVELRCDPISGHTALYWYRQSLGQGPEFLIYFQGTGAADDSGLPNDRFFAVRPEGSVSTLKIQRTERGDSAVYLCASRLTGNTEAFFGQGTRLTVV.

In DNA form, the CDR3 reads TGTGCCAGCAGCTCCCAGGAAAACACTGAAGCTTTCTTT. Translated, it gives CASSSQENTEAFF. The chain is built from TRBV7-3 and TRBJ1-1; D not resolved. Germline assignment: CDR1 SGHTA and CDR2 FQGTGA. CDR3 length: 13 residues. V was trimmed by 4 bases and J by 2 bases, leaving 8 bases between them.

In this sample, this clone turned up a few times. This chain joins TRBV5-1 and TRBJ2-1; D ambiguous. Germline values: CDR1 SGHRS, CDR2 YFSETQ. This CDR3 has 13 residues. The V end lost 0 bases, the J end lost 5 bases, and 6 bases lay between the germline ends. The CDR3 region is CASSLETHNEQFF. The DNA of the CDR3 is TGCGCCAGCAGCTTGGAAACTCACAATGAGCAGTTCTTC.

J is TRBJ1-2 and V is TRBV28; unclear D gene. V was shortened by 8 bases and J by 4 bases, with 17 bases between the two germline ends. The CDR3 is made up of 14 amino acids. In germline, CDR1 is MDHEN, CDR2 SYDVKM. The CDR3 here is CASHTENIFYGYTF. In nucleotides, the CDR3 is TGTGCCAGCCATACAGAAAATATATTCTATGGCTACACCTTC.

The rearrangement links TRBV5-1 to TRBJ2-2; 7 bases agree with TRBD2. The V segment lost 1 base and the J segment 5 bases; nucleotides outside the gene matches: 8. Looked up from germline, CDR1 is SGHRS and CDR2 is YFSETQ. This CDR3 region has 16 residues. CDR3 DNA sequence: TGCGCCAGCAGCTTGAGCGCGGGAGTATCAACCGGGGAGCTGTTTTTT. Its protein product is CASSLSAGVSTGELFF.

The V gene is TRBV5-1, the J gene TRBJ2-7, with TRBD1 identical over 11 bases. There are 13 residues in the CDR3. Germline V lookup: CDR1 SGHRS, CDR2 YFSETQ. With 4 bases clipped from V and 5 bases from J, the junction kept 2 bases outside the gene matches. CDR3 bases: TGCGCCAGCAGCGGACAGGGGGCGGACGAGCAGTACTTC. Amino acid sequence: CASSGQGADEQYF. The variable domain in full, completed from reference TRBV5-1 and TRBJ2-7, reads KAGVTQTPRYLIKTRGQQVTLSCSPISGHRSVSWYQQTPGQGLQFLFEYFSETQRNKGNFPGRFSGRQFSNSRSEMNVSTLELGDSALYLCASSGQGADEQYFGPGTRLTVT.

The V call is TRBV28, the J call TRBJ1-2; 9 bases line up with TRBD1. Germline loops: CDR1 MDHEN, CDR2 SYDVKM. This CDR3 is built from 14 residues. With V trimmed by 2 bases and J by 5 bases, 3 bases remained unmatched. Written as DNA, the CDR3 is TGTGCCAGCAGTTTAGGGGACAGGGCTTATGGCTACACCTTC. Translation: CASSLGDRAYGYTF.

In the case of this clone: Other DNA variants within this sample encode the same CDR3. The V call is TRBV18, the J call TRBJ1-1, with D unresolved. The CDR3 has 14 amino acids. Germline CDR1 and CDR2: KGHSH and LQKENI. V lost 6 bases, J lost 0 bases, and 11 bases lay in between. The CDR3 here is CASSPTALNTEAFF. In DNA form, the CDR3 reads TGTGCCAGCTCGCCCACCGCGCTGAACACTGAAGCTTTCTTT.

Here the CDR3 DNA reads TGTGCCAGCAGTTACCCCCGGGAAGGAGGTATCACTGAAGCTTTCTTT. It encodes CASSYPREGGITEAFF. V usage is TRBV6-6 and J usage is TRBJ1-1; D gene ambiguous. Trimming stripped 2 bases from V and 4 bases from J, with 17 bases between. The CDR3 is 16 residues long. The germline V gene has CDR1 MNHNY and CDR2 SVGAGI (reference sequence).

CDR3 sequence: CASSLRPTSGTSTDTQYF. The CDR3 nucleotides read TGTGCCAGCAGCTTAAGGCCTACTAGCGGGACCTCCACAGATACGCAGTATTTT. This chain uses TRBV7-3 with TRBJ2-3, with TRBD2 matching over 10 bases. Trimming cost V 1 base and J 2 bases; bases outside gene matches: 9. Per germline, CDR1 SGHTA and CDR2 FQGTGA. CDR3 length: 18 amino acids.

DNA for the CDR3: TGTGCCTGGATCTGGACAGAAGATTTCGGAAACACCATATATTTT. Protein product: CAWIWTEDFGNTIYF. The genes are TRBV30 and TRBJ1-3; D may be TRBD1 (6 bases). The CDR3 sequence is 15 residues long. The ends were cut back, 4 bases at V and 4 bases at J, with 17 bases in the middle. Looked up from germline, CDR1 is GTSNPN and CDR2 is SVGIG (reference sequence).